This note documents a single T cell receptor (beta chain) sequence. This clone has only a few counts. Its antigen remains unidentified. Base qualities are missing; no much larger clone stands one base away. Distinct nucleotide sequences in the sample also encode this CDR3. Preparation of the library involved the immunoSEQ multiplex PCR assay. TCRdb took over this immuneACCESS table, retaining in-frame rearrangements with V and J assigned. Such tables are incomplete; in checked studies, under half of the missing clones stem from an unresolved V gene, and the remainder is unexplained. Across this sample there are 100,000 to 150,000 clones, with roughly 89% seen only once. Of the sample, 5.5% is held by the ten largest clones. This entry comes from a study of control samples from healthy donors and cancer patients (dated by TCRdb to the early 2020s). The CDR3, cysteine through phenylalanine, is 13 amino acids long. Only the CDR3 region is kept as DNA, spanning 39 bases read in frame from base 1. V and J are truncated by 0 bases and 0 bases respectively, leaving an intervening sequence of 1 base. CDR1 and CDR2 were assigned from the germline V gene as KGHSH and LQKENI.

Sample: blood. The clonotype originates from a man younger than 35 in good health. This chain is built from TRBV18 and TRBJ2-3, with the D gene call left open. The CDR3 reads CASSPPSTDTQYF. The DNA sequence is as follows: TGTGCCAGCTCACCACCTAGCACAGATACGCAGTATTTT.